This is a list of T cell receptor beta chains from one sample in a study of T-cell reconstitution after alpha-beta-depleted transplantation in children. TCRdb redid the calling of the PCR reads with MiXCR, one entry per CDR3 protein. The profile shows a few hundred thousand distinct CDR3 sequences, roughly 44% of them singletons. The sequencing used PBMCs, collected before TCRalphabeta/CD19-depleted stem cell transplant. The source of these receptors is a girl aged 2 to 9 with aplastic anemia, due to receive a stem cell transplant. Both conserved end residues are part of each CDR3.

v_call: TRBV12-3/TRBV12-4; j_call: TRBJ1-6; cdr3_aa: CASSLNDRYSPLHF
v_call: TRBV7-9; j_call: TRBJ2-1; cdr3_aa: CASSSLSGSHNEQFF
v_call: TRBV7-2; j_call: TRBJ2-1; cdr3_aa: CASSITRARYNEQFF
v_call: TRBV18; j_call: TRBJ2-5; cdr3_aa: CASSPPTLVREGKETQYF
v_call: TRBV6-6; j_call: TRBJ2-1; cdr3_aa: CAIGDRYYNEQFF
v_call: TRBV7-6; j_call: TRBJ1-4; cdr3_aa: CASSLEADNEKLFF
v_call: TRBV7-2; j_call: TRBJ1-2; cdr3_aa: CASSLGKGYGYTF
v_call: TRBV5-5; j_call: TRBJ2-1; cdr3_aa: CASSLGLDGQFF
v_call: TRBV27; j_call: TRBJ2-2; cdr3_aa: CASSPWTGGDTGELFF
v_call: TRBV4-3; j_call: TRBJ1-1; cdr3_aa: CASSQHPGQGFEAFF
v_call: TRBV5-1; j_call: TRBJ2-1; cdr3_aa: CASSLGLAGGVEQFF
v_call: TRBV20-1; j_call: TRBJ1-5; cdr3_aa: CSARGLRNQPQHF
v_call: TRBV12-3/TRBV12-4; j_call: TRBJ1-1; cdr3_aa: CASSLQLREAFF
v_call: TRBV11-2; j_call: TRBJ2-1; cdr3_aa: CASSLVGGPYGEQFF
v_call: TRBV20-1; j_call: TRBJ2-5; cdr3_aa: CSARDGSGGQETQYF
v_call: TRBV7-3; j_call: TRBJ2-3; cdr3_aa: CASSLTTRVGFSTDTQYF
v_call: TRBV6-2/TRBV6-3; j_call: TRBJ2-1; cdr3_aa: CASSPVAGTGSYNEQFF